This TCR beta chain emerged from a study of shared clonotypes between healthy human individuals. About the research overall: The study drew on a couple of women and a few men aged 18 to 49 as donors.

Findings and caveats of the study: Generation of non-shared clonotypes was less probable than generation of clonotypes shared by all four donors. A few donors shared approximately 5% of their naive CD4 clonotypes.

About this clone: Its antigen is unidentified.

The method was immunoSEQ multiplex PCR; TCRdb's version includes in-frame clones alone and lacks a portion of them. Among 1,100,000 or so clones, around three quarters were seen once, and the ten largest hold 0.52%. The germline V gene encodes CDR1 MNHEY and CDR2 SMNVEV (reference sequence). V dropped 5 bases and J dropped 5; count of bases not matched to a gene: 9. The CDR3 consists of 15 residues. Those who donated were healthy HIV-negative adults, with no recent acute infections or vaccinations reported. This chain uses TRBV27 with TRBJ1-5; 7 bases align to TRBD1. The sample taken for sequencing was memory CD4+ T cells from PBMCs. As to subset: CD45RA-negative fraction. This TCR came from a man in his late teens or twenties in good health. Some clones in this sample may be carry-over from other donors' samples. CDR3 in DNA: TGTGCCAGCAGTCCTATGCGGGACAGATATCAGCCCCAGCATTTT. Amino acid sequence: CASSPMRDRYQPQHF.